This T cell receptor (beta chain) was identified in a study of CD8 T cells in ankylosing spondylitis. TCRdb reprocessed the 5' RACE reads with MiXCR, giving one entry per CDR3 protein. The sample consists of around 120,000 distinct CDR3 sequences, more than 20% of them appearing once. Study observations and caveats: The clones that were linked to disease were reported to be significantly enriched in matched synovial fluid samples from ankylosing spondylitis patients. Earlier studies detected some motif variants in reactive arthritis synovial fluid and blood.

Deletions cut 2 bases from V and 6 bases from J, with 7 bases between. CDR3 length: 12 residues. Per germline, CDR1 SGHTA and CDR2 FQGNSA. This clonotype was picked up many times. Its antigen is not identified. The chain links TRBV7-2 to TRBJ2-5; D gene uncertain. Material for sequencing was synovial fluid, either unsorted or a sorted T cell fraction (not recorded which). This TCR came from a male donor with ankylosing spondylitis. The CDR3 loop is CASSLSSQTQYF. The CDR3 nucleotides are TGTGCCAGCAGCTTAAGTTCGCAGACCCAGTACTTC.